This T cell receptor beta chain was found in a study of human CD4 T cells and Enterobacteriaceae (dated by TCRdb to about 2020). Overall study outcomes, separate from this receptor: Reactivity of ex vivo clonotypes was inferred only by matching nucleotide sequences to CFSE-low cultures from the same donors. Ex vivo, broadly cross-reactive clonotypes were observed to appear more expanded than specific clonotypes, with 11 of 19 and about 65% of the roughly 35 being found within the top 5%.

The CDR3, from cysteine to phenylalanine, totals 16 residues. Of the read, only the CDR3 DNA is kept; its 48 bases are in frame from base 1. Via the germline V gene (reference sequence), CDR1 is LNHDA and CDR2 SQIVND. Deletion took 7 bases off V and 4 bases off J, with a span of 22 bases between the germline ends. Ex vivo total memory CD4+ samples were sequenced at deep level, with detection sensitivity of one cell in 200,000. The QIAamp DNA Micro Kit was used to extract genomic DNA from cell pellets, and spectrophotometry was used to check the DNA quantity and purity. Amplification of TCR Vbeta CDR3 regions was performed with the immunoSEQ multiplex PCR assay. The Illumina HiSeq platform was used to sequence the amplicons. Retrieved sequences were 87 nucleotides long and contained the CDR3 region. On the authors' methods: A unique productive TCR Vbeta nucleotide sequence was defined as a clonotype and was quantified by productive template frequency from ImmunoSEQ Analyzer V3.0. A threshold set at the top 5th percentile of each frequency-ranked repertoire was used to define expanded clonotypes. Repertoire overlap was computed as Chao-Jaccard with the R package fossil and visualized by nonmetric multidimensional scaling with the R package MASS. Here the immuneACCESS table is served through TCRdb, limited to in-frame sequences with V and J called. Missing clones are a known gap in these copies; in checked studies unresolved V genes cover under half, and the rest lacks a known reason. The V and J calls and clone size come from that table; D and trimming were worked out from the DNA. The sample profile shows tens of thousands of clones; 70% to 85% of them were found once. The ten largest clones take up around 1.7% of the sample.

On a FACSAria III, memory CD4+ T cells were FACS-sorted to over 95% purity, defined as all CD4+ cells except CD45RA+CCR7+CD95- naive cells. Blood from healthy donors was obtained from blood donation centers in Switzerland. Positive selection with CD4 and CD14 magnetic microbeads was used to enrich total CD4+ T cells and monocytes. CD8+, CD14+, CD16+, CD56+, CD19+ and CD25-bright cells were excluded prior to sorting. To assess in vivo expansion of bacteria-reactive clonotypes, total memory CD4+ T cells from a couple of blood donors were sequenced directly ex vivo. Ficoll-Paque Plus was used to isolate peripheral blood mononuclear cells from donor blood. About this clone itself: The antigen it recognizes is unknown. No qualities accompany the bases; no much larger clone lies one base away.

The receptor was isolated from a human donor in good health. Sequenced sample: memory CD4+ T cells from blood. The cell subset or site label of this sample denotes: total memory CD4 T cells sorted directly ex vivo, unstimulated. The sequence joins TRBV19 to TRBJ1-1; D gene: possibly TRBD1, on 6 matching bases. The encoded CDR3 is CASTPGRGQMGTEAFF. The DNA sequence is TGTGCCAGTACCCCGGGGCGGGGGCAAATGGGCACTGAAGCTTTCTTT.